The 3 T cell receptor beta chains reported below all come from one sample, sequenced in a study of cytomegalovirus exposure and HLA in healthy donors. The study ran its PCR with 60 Vbeta and 13 Jbeta primers. This table comes from immunoSEQ multiplex PCR, and its TCRdb copy is limited to in-frame clones, with some not included. The data show about 190,000 clones, about three quarters seen once. The sequencing sample was made of PBMCs. The source of these receptors is a woman aged 40 to 55 in good health and CMV-seronegative.

Only one count was recorded for this clone. The V call is TRBV7-2, the J call TRBJ1-5; no definite D call. The CDR3 runs 15 residues. CDR1 is SGHTA and CDR2 is FQGNSA in the germline V gene. V was trimmed by 8 bases and J by 4 bases, leaving 18 bases between them. The CDR3 loop is CASSFGPLGNQPQHF. The CDR3 DNA reads TGTGCCAGCTCATTTGGGCCCCTTGGGAATCAGCCCCAGCATTTT.

This clone has more than one count but fewer than ten. The chain joins TRBV25-1 to TRBJ2-5; perhaps TRBD2 as D (6 bases). The CDR3 contains 13 residues. Germline V gene data show CDR1 as MGHDK and CDR2 as SYGVNS. V lost 7 bases and J lost 5, with 14 bases in between. CDR3 protein: CASTPGGRETQYF. The CDR3 nucleotides are TGTGCCAGCACCCCCGGGGGACGTGAGACCCAGTACTTC.

The chain recombines TRBV7-6 with TRBJ2-7; possible D gene TRBD2, 5 bases. Germline CDR1 reads SGHVS; CDR2 reads FNYEAQ. The CDR3 runs to 14 residues. Trimming stripped 5 bases from V and 4 bases from J, with 15 bases between. Here the CDR3 reads CASSPLGGPYEQYV. Written as DNA, the CDR3 is TGTGCCAGCAGCCCCCTCGGCGGGCCGTACGAGCAGTACGTC.